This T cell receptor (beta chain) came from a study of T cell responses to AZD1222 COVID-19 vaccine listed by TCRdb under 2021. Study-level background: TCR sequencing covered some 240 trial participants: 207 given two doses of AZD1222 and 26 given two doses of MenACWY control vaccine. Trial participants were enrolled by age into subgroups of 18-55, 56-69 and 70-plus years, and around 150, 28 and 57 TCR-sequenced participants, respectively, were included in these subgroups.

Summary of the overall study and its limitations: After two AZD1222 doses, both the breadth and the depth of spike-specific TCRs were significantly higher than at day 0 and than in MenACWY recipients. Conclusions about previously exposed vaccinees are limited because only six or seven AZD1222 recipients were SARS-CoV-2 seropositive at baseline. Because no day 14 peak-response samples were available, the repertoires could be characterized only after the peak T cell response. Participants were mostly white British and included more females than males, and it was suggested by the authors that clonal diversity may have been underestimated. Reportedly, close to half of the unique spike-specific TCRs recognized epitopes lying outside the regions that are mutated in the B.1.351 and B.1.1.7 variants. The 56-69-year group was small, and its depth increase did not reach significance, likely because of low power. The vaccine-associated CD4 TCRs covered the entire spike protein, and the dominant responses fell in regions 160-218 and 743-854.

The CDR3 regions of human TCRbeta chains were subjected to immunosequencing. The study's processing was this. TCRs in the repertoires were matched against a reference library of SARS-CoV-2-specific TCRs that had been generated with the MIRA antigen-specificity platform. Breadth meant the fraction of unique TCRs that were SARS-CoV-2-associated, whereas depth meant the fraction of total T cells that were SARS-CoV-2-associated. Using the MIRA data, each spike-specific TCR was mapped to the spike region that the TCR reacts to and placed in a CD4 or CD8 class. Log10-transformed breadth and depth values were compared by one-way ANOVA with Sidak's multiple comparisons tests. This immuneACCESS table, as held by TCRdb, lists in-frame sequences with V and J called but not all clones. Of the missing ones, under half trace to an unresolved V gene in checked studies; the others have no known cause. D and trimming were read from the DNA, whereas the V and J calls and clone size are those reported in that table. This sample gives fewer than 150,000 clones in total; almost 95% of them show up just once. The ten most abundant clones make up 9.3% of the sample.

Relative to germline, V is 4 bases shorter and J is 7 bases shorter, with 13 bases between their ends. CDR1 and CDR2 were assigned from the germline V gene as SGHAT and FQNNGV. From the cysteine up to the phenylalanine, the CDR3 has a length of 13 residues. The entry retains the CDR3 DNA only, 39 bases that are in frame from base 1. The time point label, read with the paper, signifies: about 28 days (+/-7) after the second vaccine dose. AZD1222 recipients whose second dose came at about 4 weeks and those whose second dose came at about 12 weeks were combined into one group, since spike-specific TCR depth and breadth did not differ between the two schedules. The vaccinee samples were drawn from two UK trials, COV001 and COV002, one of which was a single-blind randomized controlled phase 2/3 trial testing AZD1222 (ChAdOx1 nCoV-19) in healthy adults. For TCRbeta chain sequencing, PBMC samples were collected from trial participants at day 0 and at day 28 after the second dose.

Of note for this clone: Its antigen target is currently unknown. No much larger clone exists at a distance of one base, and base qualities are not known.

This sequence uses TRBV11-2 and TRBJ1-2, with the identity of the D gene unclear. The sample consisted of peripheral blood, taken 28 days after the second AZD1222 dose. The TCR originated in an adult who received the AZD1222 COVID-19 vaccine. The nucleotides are TGTGCCAGCAGCTCCGGCGAGTTTTTTGGCTACACCTTC. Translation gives CASSSGEFFGYTF.